This TCR beta chain emerged from a study of Graves' ophthalmopathy and Graves' hyperthyroidism. Overall study results and limits: Detected in blood as well were most expanded thyroid clonotypes with frequency above 0.001.

Regarding this clonotype: Its target is not known.

The study amplified TCR beta CDR3 regions using RNA transcripts. After a first-round RT-PCR with HTBI primers, a second-round multiplex PCR was run. TCRdb reanalysed the multiplex PCR reads using MiXCR and keeps one entry per CDR3 protein. The sample lists about 400,000 distinct CDR3 sequences, 15% occurring once. The germline gives CDR1 MNHNS, CDR2 SASEGT. The CDR3 runs 16 residues. The V gene end was trimmed by 0 bases and the J gene end by 2 bases; junction bases not matched to a gene: 3. This chain uses TRBV6-1 with TRBJ2-3; 9 nucleotides match TRBD2. The sequence was obtained from a woman under 30 with stable Graves' hyperthyroidism. The sequenced material came from peripheral blood. CDR3 loop: CASSEASGGTTDTQYF. The CDR3 coding sequence is TGTGCCAGCAGTGAAGCTAGCGGGGGTACCACAGATACGCAGTATTTT.